The entry below describes one TCR beta chain. The antigen is undetermined. The sample belongs to a study of shared clonotypes between healthy human individuals. Study-wide points: Despite large depth, rarefaction showed incomplete sorted-subset sequencing.

Germline V gene lookup returns CDR1 SGHDT and CDR2 YYEEEE. With 5 bases removed from V and 0 bases from J, the gap between germline ends came to 14 bases. The CDR3 extends over 15 amino acids. Original methodology: From ImmunoSEQ came sequences covering only the junction and carrying no quality scores, so filtering differed. Data came from immunoSEQ multiplex PCR; TCRdb stores just in-frame clones and leaves some out. That table is the source of V, J and clone size, and D and trimming were worked out from the DNA. The repertoire holds approximately 1,000,000 clones, with approximately 78% as singletons. Donation came from healthy HIV-negative adults that had no recent acute infections or vaccinations.

What was sequenced was memory CD4+ T cells from PBMCs. Noted subset: CD45RA-negative fraction. This clonotype was sampled from a man aged 18 to 29 in good health. Some clones in this sample may be carry-over from other donors' samples. The genes are TRBV5-6 and TRBJ1-1, with TRBD1 as a possible D gene (5 bases). The CDR3 reads CASSLRPTVNTEAFF. The CDR3 coding sequence is TGTGCCAGCAGTTTGAGGCCGACAGTGAACACTGAAGCTTTCTTT.